These 5 T cell receptor beta chains came from one sample sequenced in a study of cytomegalovirus exposure and HLA in healthy donors. Generated by immunoSEQ multiplex PCR, the TCRdb table keeps only in-frame clones and is missing some. The data contain some 350,000 clones, approximately 90% of them singletons. Sequenced input: PBMCs. The receptors originated from a woman between 25 and 40 years old in good health and CMV-seropositive.

The chain links TRBV30 to TRBJ2-7; the match to TRBD2 covers 10 bases. Germline-derived CDR1 and CDR2 are GTSNPN and SVGIG (reference sequence). J lost 2 bases, V lost 3 bases, and 7 bases had no gene match. CDR3 length: 15 residues. The CDR3, as DNA: TGTGCCTGGAGCAAGGGAGCGGGAGGGACCTACGAGCAGTACTTC. The encoded protein is CAWSKGAGGTYEQYF.

The J gene is TRBJ1-1, the V gene TRBV28; 9 nucleotides agree with TRBD1. CDR3 length: 14 residues. The V and J ends lost 4 bases and 4 bases, in that order; junction bases with no gene match: 4. The germline V gene has CDR1 MDHEN and CDR2 SYDVKM. The CDR3 loop reads CASSWDRVSTEAFF. The CDR3 region has the DNA TGTGCCAGCAGTTGGGACAGGGTTTCCACTGAAGCTTTCTTT.

Only a few counts were recorded for this clone. The chain recombines TRBV18 with TRBJ2-1; D remains ambiguous. The germline V gene has CDR1 KGHSH and CDR2 LQKENI. The CDR3 sequence is 15 residues long. V was trimmed by 4 bases and J by 0 bases, leaving 10 bases between them. The CDR3 bases are TGTGCCAGCTCACGGAAGGGAAGCTCCTACAATGAGCAGTTCTTC. Translating it yields CASSRKGSSYNEQFF.

V gene TRBV5-1 combines with J gene TRBJ2-7; perhaps D is TRBD1 or TRBD2 (5 bases each). V lost 4 bases to trimming and J lost 5 bases, with 10 bases between them. In germline, CDR1 is SGHRS, CDR2 YFSETQ. The length of the CDR3 is 12 residues. CDR3 protein: CASSPRGHEQYF. CDR3 nucleotides: TGCGCCAGCAGCCCTAGGGGACACGAGCAGTACTTC. The full variable domain, in which reference TRBV5-1 and TRBJ2-7 provide the parts outside the CDR3, is KAGVTQTPRYLIKTRGQQVTLSCSPISGHRSVSWYQQTPGQGLQFLFEYFSETQRNKGNFPGRFSGRQFSNSRSEMNVSTLELGDSALYLCASSPRGHEQYFGPGTRLTVT.

The V call is TRBV7-8, the J call TRBJ2-3; D is uncertain. The length of the CDR3 is 11 residues. The germline gives CDR1 SGHVS, CDR2 FQNEAQ. Between the trimmed V and J ends, which lost 8 bases and 5 bases, there was a span of 8 bases. The CDR3 nucleotides are TGTGCCAGCCGGGCGGAAGATACGCAGTATTTT. This encodes CASRAEDTQYF.